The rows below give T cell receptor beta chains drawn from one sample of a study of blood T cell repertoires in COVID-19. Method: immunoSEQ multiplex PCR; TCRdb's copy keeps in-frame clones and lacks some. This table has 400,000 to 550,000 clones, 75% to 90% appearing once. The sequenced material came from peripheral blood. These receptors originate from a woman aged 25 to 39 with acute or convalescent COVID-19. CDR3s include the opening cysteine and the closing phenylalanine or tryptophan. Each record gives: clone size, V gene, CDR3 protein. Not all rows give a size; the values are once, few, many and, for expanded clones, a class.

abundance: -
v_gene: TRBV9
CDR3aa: CASSFRLAGLINEQFF

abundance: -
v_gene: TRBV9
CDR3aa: CASSPRDYTEAFF

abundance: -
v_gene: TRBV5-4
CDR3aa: CASGRGGQAKINTGELFF

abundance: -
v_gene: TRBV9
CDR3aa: CASSEGAWTEAFF

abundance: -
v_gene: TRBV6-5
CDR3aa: CASSYLASSTDTQYF

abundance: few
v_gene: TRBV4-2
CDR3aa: CASSQDGQVNSPLHF

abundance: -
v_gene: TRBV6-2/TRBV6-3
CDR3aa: CASSSPGQGGNQPQHF

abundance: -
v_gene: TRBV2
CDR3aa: CASQGQGGEKLFF

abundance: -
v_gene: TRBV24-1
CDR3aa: CATMKGGTGELFF

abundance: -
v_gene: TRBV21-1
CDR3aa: CASSKARPVVESSYNEQFF

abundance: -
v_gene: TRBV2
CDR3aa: CASSEAASGTGRYEQYF

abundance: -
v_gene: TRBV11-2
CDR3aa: CASRRGTGDNPYEQYF

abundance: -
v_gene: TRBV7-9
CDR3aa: CASSLGSSTDTQYF

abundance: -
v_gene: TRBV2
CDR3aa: CASSERGGELDTEAFF

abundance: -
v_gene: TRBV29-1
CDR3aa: CSVAPGGETQYF

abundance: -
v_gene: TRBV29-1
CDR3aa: CSVEGDTYTGELFF

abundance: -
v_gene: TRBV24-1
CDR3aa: CATSDRPGQGAFF

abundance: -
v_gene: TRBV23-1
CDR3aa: CASLPDRDTEAFF

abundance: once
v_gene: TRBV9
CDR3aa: CASSVSWGELYNEQFF

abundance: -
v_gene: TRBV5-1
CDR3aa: CASSLAAGTYEQYF

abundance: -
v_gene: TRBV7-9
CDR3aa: CASTFGRYYGYTF

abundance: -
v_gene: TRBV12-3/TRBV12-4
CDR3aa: CASRKGQSYEQYF

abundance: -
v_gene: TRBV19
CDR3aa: CASSIVQPQHF

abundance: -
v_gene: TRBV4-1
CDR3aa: CASSQDRTLATNEKLFF